The text below deals with one TCR beta chain. The data are from a study of patients and donors after allogeneic stem cell transplantation. V was clipped by 6 bases and J by 7 bases, with 21 bases between them. The CDR3 extends over 16 amino acids. Germline CDR1 MNHEY, CDR2 SVGAGI. TCRdb analysed the RT-PCR reads with MiXCR anew, one entry per CDR3 protein. The sample holds some 200,000 distinct CDR3 sequences, 41% seen once. The sequenced sample consisted of blood, either unsorted or a sorted T cell fraction (not recorded which). V is TRBV6-5 and J is TRBJ1-4; unclear D gene. The sequence derives from a human donor who was either an allogeneic HSCT recipient or a stem cell or donor lymphocyte infusion donor (not recorded which). It is not recorded whose cells these are; they may come from a transplant donor. Here the CDR3 DNA reads TGTGCCAGCAGCCGCTCGAAGACACGAGTTCCTGAAAAACTGTTTTTT. Translation: CASSRSKTRVPEKLFF.